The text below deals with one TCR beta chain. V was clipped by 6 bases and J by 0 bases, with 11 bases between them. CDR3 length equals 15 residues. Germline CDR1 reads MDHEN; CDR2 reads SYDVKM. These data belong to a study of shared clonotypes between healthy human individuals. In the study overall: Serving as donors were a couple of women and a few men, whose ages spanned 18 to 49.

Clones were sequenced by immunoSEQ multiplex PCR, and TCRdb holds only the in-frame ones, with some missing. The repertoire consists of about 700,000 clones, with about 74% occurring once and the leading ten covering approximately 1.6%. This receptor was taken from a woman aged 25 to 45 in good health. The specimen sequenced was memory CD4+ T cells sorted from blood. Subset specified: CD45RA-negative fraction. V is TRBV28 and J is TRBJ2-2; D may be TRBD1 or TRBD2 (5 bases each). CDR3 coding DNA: TGTGCCAGCAGCACCGGGACGGCGAACACCGGGGAGCTGTTTTTT. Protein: CASSTGTANTGELFF.